This T cell receptor beta chain was captured in a study of technical replicates of blood from a few donors. The V gene end was trimmed by 6 bases and the J gene end by 3 bases; junction bases not matched to a gene: 7. Germline V lookup: CDR1 KGHSH, CDR2 LQKENI. This CDR3 has 14 residues. TCRdb's copy holds only in-frame clones and misses some; the assay was immunoSEQ multiplex PCR. This sample has tens of thousands of clones, with roughly 92% found just once. V and J are TRBV18 and TRBJ2-7, with 8 bases lining up with TRBD1. Sequences were obtained from T cells isolated from PBMCs. This sequence was found in a human donor in good health. CDR3 DNA: TGTGCCAGCTCTCCAGGGACAGGCAACTACGAGCAGTACTTC. Amino acids: CASSPGTGNYEQYF.